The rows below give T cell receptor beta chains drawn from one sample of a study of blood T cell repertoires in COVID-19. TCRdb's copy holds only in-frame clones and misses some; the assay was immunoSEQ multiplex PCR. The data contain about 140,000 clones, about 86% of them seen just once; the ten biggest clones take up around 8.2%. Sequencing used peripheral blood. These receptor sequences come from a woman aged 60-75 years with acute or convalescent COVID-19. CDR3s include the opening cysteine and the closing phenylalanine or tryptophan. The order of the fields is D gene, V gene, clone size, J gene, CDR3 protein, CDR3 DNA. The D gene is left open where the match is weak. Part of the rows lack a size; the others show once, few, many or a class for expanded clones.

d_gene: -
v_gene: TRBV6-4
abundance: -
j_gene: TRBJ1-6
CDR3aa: CASSDSSFVSPLHF
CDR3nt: TGTGCCAGCAGTGACTCTTCTTTCGTCTCACCCCTCCACTTT

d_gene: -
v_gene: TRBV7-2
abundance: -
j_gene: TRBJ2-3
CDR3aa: CASTLRKPDTQYF
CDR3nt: TGTGCCAGCACCCTGAGGAAGCCAGATACGCAGTATTTT

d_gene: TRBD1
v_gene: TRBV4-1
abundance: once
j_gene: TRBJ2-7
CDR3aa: CASSQDENRGRNEQYF
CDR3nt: TGCGCCAGCAGCCAAGACGAGAACAGGGGGCGAAACGAGCAGTACTTC

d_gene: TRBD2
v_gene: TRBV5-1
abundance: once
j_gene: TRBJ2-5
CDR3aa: CASSLVLAGAKETQYF
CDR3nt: TGCGCCAGCAGCTTGGTTTTAGCGGGGGCCAAAGAGACCCAGTACTTC

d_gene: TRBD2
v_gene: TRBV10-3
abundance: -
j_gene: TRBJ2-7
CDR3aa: CAISESPSGGYEQYF
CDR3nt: TGTGCCATCAGTGAGTCACCTAGCGGGGGTTACGAGCAGTACTTC

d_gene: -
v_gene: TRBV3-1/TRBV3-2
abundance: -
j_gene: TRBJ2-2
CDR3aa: CASSQVFPGELFF
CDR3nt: TGTGCCAGCAGCCAAGTATTTCCCGGGGAGCTGTTTTTT

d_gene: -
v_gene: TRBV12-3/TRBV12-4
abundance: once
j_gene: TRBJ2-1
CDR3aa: CASSFVGEQFF
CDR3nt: TGTGCCAGCAGTTTCGTGGGCGAGCAGTTCTTC

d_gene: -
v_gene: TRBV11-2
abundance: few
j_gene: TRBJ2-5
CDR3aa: CASSFRRSKETQYF
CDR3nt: TGTGCCAGCAGCTTCAGGCGATCTAAGGAGACCCAGTACTTC

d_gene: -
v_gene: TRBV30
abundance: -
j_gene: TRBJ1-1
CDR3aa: CAWSYPGPEAFF
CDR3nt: TGTGCCTGGAGTTATCCAGGGCCTGAAGCTTTCTTT

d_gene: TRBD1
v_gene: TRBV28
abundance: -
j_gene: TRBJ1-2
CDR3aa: CASSYEGAFDGYTF
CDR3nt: TGTGCCAGCAGTTATGAGGGGGCCTTCGATGGCTACACCTTC

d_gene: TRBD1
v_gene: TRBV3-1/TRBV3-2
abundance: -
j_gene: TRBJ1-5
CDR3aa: CASSLTGEGQPQHF
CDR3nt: TGTGCCAGCAGTCTGACAGGGGAAGGCCAGCCCCAGCATTTT

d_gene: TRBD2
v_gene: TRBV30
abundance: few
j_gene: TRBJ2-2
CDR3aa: CAWNGRVELFF
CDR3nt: TGTGCCTGGAATGGGAGGGTGGAGCTGTTTTTT

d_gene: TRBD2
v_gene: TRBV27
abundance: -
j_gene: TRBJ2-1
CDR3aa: CASRTSGSHEQFF
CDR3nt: TGTGCCAGCAGAACTAGCGGTTCACATGAGCAGTTCTTC